Listed below are T cell receptor beta chains from one sample, sequenced in a study of T-cell reconstitution after alpha-beta-depleted transplantation in children. Using its own MiXCR run on the PCR reads, TCRdb lists one record per CDR3 protein. The data show a few hundred thousand distinct CDR3 sequences, with nearly 10% seen just once and 10% held by the top ten. This specimen was PBMCs from the stem cell graft donor, taken from the stem cell graft. These receptors all come from a human donor who donated a stem cell graft to a child with SCID. Each CDR3 is given with its conserved first and last residue. Fields, in order: V gene, clone size, J gene, D gene, CDR3 protein, CDR3 DNA. A D gene is named only where the DNA matches it firmly. Clone size is shown for a subset of rows, as once, few, many or a class of expanded clone.

>TRBV20-1|few|TRBJ2-4|TRBD1
CSARGQATRAKNIQYF
TGCAGTGCTAGGGGACAGGCGACTAGAGCCAAAAACATTCAGTACTTC
>TRBV6-5|-|TRBJ1-5|-
CASSTSRPNQPQHF
TGTGCCAGCAGTACCTCCCGCCCCAATCAGCCCCAGCATTTT
>TRBV6-5|few|TRBJ2-1|TRBD1
CASSSGQGHYNEQFF
TGTGCCAGCAGTTCCGGACAGGGGCATTACAATGAGCAGTTCTTC
>TRBV5-1|-|TRBJ1-1|-
CASSSDPGVAEAFF
TGCGCCAGCAGCTCCGATCCGGGTGTCGCCGAAGCTTTCTTT
>TRBV12-3/TRBV12-4|many|TRBJ2-1|-
CASSSRGGTFSYNEQFF
TGTGCCAGCAGTTCGAGGGGGGGCACATTCTCCTACAATGAGCAGTTCTTC
>TRBV7-9|few|TRBJ1-2|-
CASSSTDGHYGYTF
TGTGCCAGCAGCTCCACCGATGGGCACTATGGCTACACCTTC
>TRBV4-1|few|TRBJ1-1|-
CASSHQGRSTEAFF
TGCGCCAGCAGCCATCAGGGAAGGAGCACTGAAGCTTTCTTT
>TRBV12-3/TRBV12-4|few|TRBJ1-2|TRBD1
CASSSNSGQVNYGYTF
TGTGCCAGCAGTTCCAACTCGGGACAGGTTAACTATGGCTACACCTTC
>TRBV7-3|few|TRBJ2-3|TRBD2
CASSPWGGSTDTQYF
TGTGCCAGCAGCCCGTGGGGGGGAAGCACAGATACGCAGTATTTT
>TRBV5-1|many|TRBJ2-2|-
CASRVGGLGNTGELFF
TGCGCCAGCAGGGTTGGAGGGCTTGGAAACACCGGGGAGCTGTTTTTT
>TRBV5-1|-|TRBJ1-4|-
CASSLAVGGLEKLFF
TGCGCCAGCAGCTTGGCCGTCGGGGGGCTCGAAAAACTGTTTTTT
>TRBV12-3/TRBV12-4|few|TRBJ2-7|-
CASSLTVGNEQYF
TGTGCCAGCAGCCTTACCGTGGGTAACGAGCAGTACTTC
>TRBV20-1|many|TRBJ1-1|-
CSASIRGARTEAFF
TGCAGTGCTAGCATACGGGGGGCGCGGACTGAAGCTTTCTTT
>TRBV21-1|few|TRBJ2-7|-
CASSERRGVSYEQYF
TGTGCCAGCAGCGAAAGGCGAGGCGTCTCCTACGAGCAGTACTTC
>TRBV11-1|few|TRBJ2-3|TRBD2
CASSPQGLASDTQYF
TGTGCCAGCAGCCCACAAGGACTAGCCTCTGATACGCAGTATTTT
>TRBV6-5|many|TRBJ2-1|TRBD2
CASSYSVSGGGQFF
TGTGCCAGCAGTTACTCGGTCTCGGGCGGGGGGCAGTTCTTC
>TRBV15|-|TRBJ2-2|-
CATVPAANTGELFF
TGTGCCACCGTCCCCGCGGCGAACACCGGGGAGCTGTTTTTT
>TRBV29-1|many|TRBJ1-5|-
CSVGEGGGSQPQHF
TGCAGCGTTGGGGAAGGCGGGGGATCTCAGCCCCAGCATTTT
>TRBV5-1|-|TRBJ2-1|-
CASSLVTEGEQFF
TGCGCCAGCAGCTTGGTGACGGAGGGTGAGCAGTTCTTC
>TRBV12-3/TRBV12-4|-|TRBJ1-1|-
CASSFSPPISSNLNTEAFF
TGTGCCAGCAGTTTTTCACCTCCCATCTCAAGTAACCTGAACACTGAAGCTTTCTTT
>TRBV18|-|TRBJ2-3|-
CASSLWRADTQYF
TGTGCCAGCTCACTATGGAGGGCGGATACGCAGTATTTT
>TRBV6-5|few|TRBJ1-1|-
CASSYSQGNTEAFF
TGTGCCAGCAGTTACTCTCAGGGGAACACTGAAGCTTTCTTT
>TRBV24-1|few|TRBJ2-1|-
CATSDTRTPYNEQFF
TGTGCCACCAGTGATACCCGGACACCCTACAATGAGCAGTTCTTC
>TRBV9|few|TRBJ1-3|-
CASSLGFSGRRVSGNTIYF
TGTGCCAGCAGCCTAGGCTTTTCGGGACGGCGGGTCTCTGGAAACACCATATATTTT
>TRBV6-6|few|TRBJ2-7|-
CASSFPGNQYF
TGTGCCAGCAGTTTCCCGGGCAACCAGTACTTC
>TRBV12-3/TRBV12-4|many|TRBJ1-4|-
CASSLGRGNEKLFF
TGTGCCAGCAGTTTAGGACGGGGGAATGAAAAACTGTTTTTT
>TRBV28|few|TRBJ2-4|-
CASSLQKNIQYF
TGTGCCAGCAGTTTACAGAAAAACATTCAGTACTTC
>TRBV5-1|-|TRBJ2-3|-
CASSSHVADTQYF
TGCGCCAGCAGCTCCCATGTTGCAGATACGCAGTATTTT
>TRBV5-1|few|TRBJ2-7|-
CASSSTESPYEQYF
TGCGCCAGCAGCAGTACAGAATCTCCCTACGAGCAGTACTTC
>TRBV29-1|many|TRBJ1-1|TRBD1
CSVEDRARVEAFF
TGCAGCGTTGAGGACAGGGCTAGAGTGGAAGCTTTCTTT
>TRBV24-1|-|TRBJ2-1|-
CATSDPSNEQFF
TGTGCCACCAGTGACCCGTCCAATGAGCAGTTCTTC
>TRBV3-1|few|TRBJ1-2|TRBD1
CASSSQGQVGNYGYTF
TGTGCCAGCAGCTCACAAGGACAGGTCGGGAACTATGGCTACACCTTC
>TRBV5-1|many|TRBJ1-2|-
CASSDGIYGYTF
TGCGCCAGCAGCGACGGGATCTATGGCTACACCTTC
>TRBV2|many|TRBJ2-3|TRBD2
CASSVQRGADTQYF
TGTGCCAGCAGTGTCCAGCGGGGGGCTGATACGCAGTATTTT
>TRBV10-2|few|TRBJ2-1|TRBD2
CASSEISGGAQQFF
TGCGCCAGCAGTGAGATTAGCGGGGGGGCCCAGCAGTTCTTC
>TRBV4-1|few|TRBJ2-5|TRBD2
CASSQGERGGRRGTQYF
TGCGCCAGCAGCCAAGGGGAGCGGGGGGGAAGAAGAGGGACCCAGTACTTC
>TRBV7-9|many|TRBJ2-1|TRBD2
CASSPRGAGGQKVEQFF
TGTGCCAGCAGCCCCCGGGGAGCGGGGGGCCAAAAGGTTGAGCAGTTCTTC
>TRBV12-3/TRBV12-4|-|TRBJ2-1|-
CASRPLWGTYNEQFF
TGTGCCAGCAGACCGTTATGGGGCACCTACAATGAGCAGTTCTTC
>TRBV18|-|TRBJ1-3|-
CASSPMVPAVSSGNTIYF
TGTGCCAGCTCACCCATGGTGCCAGCCGTGAGCTCTGGAAACACCATATATTTT
>TRBV6-5|many|TRBJ1-1|TRBD1
CASSYDRETEAFF
TGTGCCAGCAGTTACGACAGGGAAACTGAAGCTTTCTTT
>TRBV12-3/TRBV12-4|many|TRBJ1-2|-
CASSLGTETYGYTF
TGTGCCAGCAGTTTAGGGACCGAAACCTATGGCTACACCTTC
>TRBV10-3|-|TRBJ1-1|-
CAISERMNTEAFF
TGTGCCATCAGTGAGAGGATGAACACTGAAGCTTTCTTT
>TRBV7-9|few|TRBJ1-3|-
CASSLVGGGSGNTIYF
TGTGCCAGCAGCTTAGTCGGCGGCGGCTCTGGAAACACCATATATTTT
>TRBV2|-|TRBJ2-3|TRBD2
CASSGARGGATDTQYF
TGTGCCAGCAGTGGCGCGCGCGGGGGGGCGACAGATACGCAGTATTTT
>TRBV7-9|-|TRBJ1-2|TRBD1
CASREIPGQENYGYTF
TGTGCCAGCAGAGAAATTCCGGGACAGGAGAACTATGGCTACACCTTC
>TRBV20-1|-|TRBJ2-4|-
CSAVGQRLHF
TGCAGTGCTGTGGGTCAGCGTCTGCACTTC
>TRBV15|many|TRBJ2-1|-
CATSKGESIEQFF
TGTGCCACCAGTAAGGGGGAATCCATTGAGCAGTTCTTC
>TRBV6-5|few|TRBJ2-3|-
CASSYMGTQYF
TGTGCCAGCAGCTATATGGGTACGCAGTATTTT
>TRBV3-1|-|TRBJ2-1|-
CACSQVQGNYNEQFF
TGTGCCTGCTCCCAAGTTCAGGGGAATTACAATGAGCAGTTCTTC
>TRBV6-5|many|TRBJ2-1|-
CASSITTGSSYNEQFF
TGTGCCAGCAGTATAACCACAGGGAGCTCCTACAATGAGCAGTTCTTC
>TRBV5-1|-|TRBJ2-3|TRBD2
CASSLAPSGGTSTDTQYF
TGCGCCAGCAGCTTGGCGCCTAGCGGGGGGACTAGCACAGATACGCAGTATTTT
>TRBV5-1|many|TRBJ2-1|TRBD2
CASRRPGLAKEGYNEQFF
TGCGCCAGCAGACGACCGGGACTAGCGAAGGAGGGCTACAATGAGCAGTTCTTC
>TRBV5-1|-|TRBJ2-3|-
CASSKDTDTQYF
TGCGCCAGCAGCAAAGACACAGATACGCAGTATTTT
>TRBV12-3/TRBV12-4|-|TRBJ1-6|-
CASSLALNLFSGAYNSPLHF
TGTGCCAGCAGTTTAGCGCTAAACCTCTTTTCCGGAGCCTATAATTCACCCCTCCACTTT
>TRBV5-1|few|TRBJ1-1|-
CASTNVGSDTEAFF
TGCGCCAGCACGAATGTTGGGTCGGACACTGAAGCTTTCTTT
>TRBV20-1|-|TRBJ2-3|TRBD2
CSARDWLAAQYF
TGCAGTGCTAGAGATTGGCTAGCGGCGCAGTATTTT
>TRBV3-1|-|TRBJ2-3|-
CASSQDLPKGADTQYF
TGTGCCAGCAGCCAAGATCTCCCTAAAGGGGCAGATACGCAGTATTTT
>TRBV20-1|many|TRBJ2-4|TRBD2
CSAREQSGGKNIQYF
TGCAGTGCTAGAGAGCAGAGCGGGGGGAAAAACATTCAGTACTTC
>TRBV4-1|few|TRBJ2-1|TRBD1
CASSQVPGQGSYNEQFF
TGCGCCAGCAGCCAAGTTCCGGGACAGGGTTCCTACAATGAGCAGTTCTTC
>TRBV14|few|TRBJ1-6|-
CASSQDRVSPLHF
TGTGCCAGCAGCCAAGACAGGGTCTCACCCCTCCACTTT